The 12 T cell receptor beta chains listed next were all sequenced from one sample in a study of shared clonotypes between healthy human individuals (dated by TCRdb to the early 2020s). For the CD8 naive samples, CD45RO-negative cells were positively selected for CCR7, yielding a CD45RA+CCR7+ population from which TemRA cells were excluded. Libraries came from the immunoSEQ multiplex PCR assay. Here the immuneACCESS table is served through TCRdb, limited to in-frame sequences with V and J called. Missing clones are a known gap in these copies; in checked studies unresolved V genes cover under half, and the rest lacks a known reason. For this sample there are 760,000 or so clones; 90% to 97% appear just once. The top ten constitute under 0.25% of the sample. What was sequenced was naive CD8+ T cells sorted from blood. In light of the paper, this sample's cell subset or site label describes: CD45RA+CCR7+. The receptors were sampled from a man between 25 and 39 years old in good health.

This clone was seen a few times. The chain has TRBV7-2 and TRBJ2-3; the match to TRBD2 covers 11 bases. The V and J ends lost 2 bases and 5 bases, in that order; junction bases with no gene match: 12. CDR3 length: 18 amino acids. Looked up from germline, CDR1 is SGHTA and CDR2 is FQGNSA. The CDR3 coding sequence is TGTGCCAGCAGCTTAAGTTTGACGGGCCTAGCGGGAGGAGATACGCAGTATTTT. As protein: CASSLSLTGLAGGDTQYF.

The chain uses TRBV4-1 and TRBJ1-2; D is uncertain. From germline, CDR1 is MGHRA and CDR2 YSYEKL. The CDR3 covers 15 residues. V was clipped by 4 bases and J by 4 bases, with 16 bases between them. For the CDR3, the DNA is TGCGCCAGCAGCCCACACCACGGAGGTAGCTATGGCTACACCTTC. It is translated as CASSPHHGGSYGYTF.

This clone was seen a single time. The J gene is TRBJ2-7, the V gene TRBV7-9; D not resolved. Germline CDR1 SEHNR, CDR2 FQNEAQ (reference sequence). CDR3 length equals 12 residues. V was trimmed by 5 bases and J by 2 bases, leaving 7 bases between them. The CDR3 loop reads CASSTETYEQYF. CDR3 nucleotide sequence: TGTGCCAGCAGCACCGAGACCTACGAGCAGTACTTC.

The V call is TRBV9, the J call TRBJ2-1; either TRBD1 or TRBD2 may supply D (5 bases each). Germline-derived CDR1 and CDR2 are SGDLS and YYNGEE. V lost 0 bases and J 6 bases, leaving 13 bases between the germline ends. The CDR3 is 15 amino acids. CDR3 coding DNA: TGTGCCAGCAGCGTAGGGGACCACACGGTCAATGAGCAGTTCTTC. It is translated as CASSVGDHTVNEQFF.

The chain couples TRBV13 to TRBJ1-2; D is unclear. With 5 bases removed from V and 8 bases from J, the gap between germline ends came to 15 bases. The CDR3 is made up of 13 amino acids. The germline V gene encodes CDR1 PRHDT and CDR2 FYEKMQ (reference sequence). In nucleotides, the CDR3 is TGTGCCAGCAGCACGGGCCCTACGAAGGGCTACACCTTC. Protein product: CASSTGPTKGYTF.

The CDR3 loop is CASSSLNEQFF. The CDR3 DNA reads as TGTGCCAGCAGCTCACTCAATGAGCAGTTCTTC. The V call is TRBV5-5, the J call TRBJ2-1; no firm D call. Germline-derived CDR1 and CDR2 are SGHKS and YYEKEE (reference sequence). CDR3 length: 11 residues. V lost 3 bases and J lost 6, with 4 bases in between.

The chain links TRBV7-2 to TRBJ2-1; no clear D. V lost 3 bases and J 10 bases, leaving 10 bases between the germline ends. The germline V gene has CDR1 SGHTA and CDR2 FQGNSA. The CDR3 extends over 12 amino acids. Here the CDR3 DNA reads TGTGCCAGCAGCTTCGACAATGGGGAGCAGTTCTTC. It yields the protein CASSFDNGEQFF.

This chain connects TRBV4-1 to TRBJ1-1; D call uncertain. V shed 0 bases and J shed 1 base, with 9 bases lying between them. CDR1 and CDR2 (germline): MGHRA, YSYEKL. The CDR3 is 15 residues long. CDR3 loop: CASSQDPDQNTEAFF. CDR3 DNA sequence: TGCGCCAGCAGCCAAGATCCCGATCAGAACACTGAAGCTTTCTTT.

The rearrangement uses TRBV2 and TRBJ1-4; D not resolved. Between the trimmed V and J ends, which lost 5 bases and 0 bases, there was a span of 10 bases. The CDR3 totals 15 residues. CDR1 is SNHLY and CDR2 is FYNNEI in the germline V gene. The CDR3 coding sequence is TGTGCCAGCAGTCCAGGAGTTGCAACTAATGAAAAACTGTTTTTT. Protein: CASSPGVATNEKLFF.

This sequence joins TRBV2 and TRBJ2-2; unclear D gene. CDR1 and CDR2 from the germline V gene are SNHLY and FYNNEI. CDR3 size: 11 residues. V dropped 10 bases and J dropped 7 bases, with 10 bases sitting between them. The CDR3 coding sequence is TGTGCCACCCTCGGGCTCGGGGAGCTGTTTTTT. It encodes CATLGLGELFF.

V usage is TRBV11-2 and J usage is TRBJ2-1, with D unclear. Germline loops: CDR1 SGHAT, CDR2 FQNNGV. V lost 5 bases, J lost 7 bases, and 9 bases lay in between. The CDR3 contains 12 residues. CDR3 residues: CASSEISNEQFF. The CDR3 nucleotides are TGTGCCAGCAGCGAGATTAGTAATGAGCAGTTCTTC.

This rearrangement joins TRBV7-7 to TRBJ2-1, with a weak D call TRBD2 (5 bases). CDR3 length: 13 amino acids. Trimming pared 5 bases from V and 7 bases from J, leaving 12 bases between. CDR1 and CDR2 (germline): SSHAT, FNYEAQ (reference sequence). The CDR3 DNA reads TGTGCCAGCAGCGAAAAACTAGGGAATGAGCAGTTCTTC. It translates to CASSEKLGNEQFF.